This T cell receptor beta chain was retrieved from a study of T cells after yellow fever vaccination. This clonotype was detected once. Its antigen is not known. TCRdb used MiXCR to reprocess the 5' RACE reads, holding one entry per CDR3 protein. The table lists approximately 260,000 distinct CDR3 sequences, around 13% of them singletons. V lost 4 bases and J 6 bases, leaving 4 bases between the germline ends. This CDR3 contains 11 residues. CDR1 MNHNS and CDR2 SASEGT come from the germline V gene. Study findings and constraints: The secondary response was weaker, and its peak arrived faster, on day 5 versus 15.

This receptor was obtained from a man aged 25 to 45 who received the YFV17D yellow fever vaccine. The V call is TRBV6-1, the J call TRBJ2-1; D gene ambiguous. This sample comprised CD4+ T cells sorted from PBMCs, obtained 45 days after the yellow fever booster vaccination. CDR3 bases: TGTGCCAGCAGTGTAACCAATGAGCAGTTCTTC. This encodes CASSVTNEQFF.